This T cell receptor beta chain was recovered during a study of technical replicates of blood from a few donors. Trimming removed 2 bases at V and 5 bases at J, with 16 bases between. This CDR3 is 15 amino acids long. Germline loops: CDR1 LGHNA, CDR2 YNFKEQ. The method was immunoSEQ multiplex PCR; TCRdb's version includes in-frame clones alone and lacks a portion of them. The sample has some 74,000 clones; more than 90% are singletons. Sequenced sample: T cells isolated from PBMCs. This clonotype originated in a human donor in good health. The chain is built from TRBV4-2 and TRBJ2-7, with no clear D. The CDR3 coding sequence is TGTGCCAGCAGCCAATACTTCGCTCCCACGGACGAGCAGTACTTC. Protein: CASSQYFAPTDEQYF.